This T cell receptor (delta chain) appears in the sequencing data of a study of human gamma delta and Vdelta1 T cells. A word on this clone: Its antigen remains unidentified.

Germline CDR1 is TSWWSYY and CDR2 is QGS. CDR3 size: 25 residues. V lost 2 bases and J 3 bases, leaving 43 bases between the germline ends. TCRdb re-called the PCR reads via CATT. The sample records about 6,500 delta-chain clones, approximately 36% being singletons. The receptor comes from a human donor in good health. Sequenced input: Vdelta1 gamma-delta T cells from blood grown in culture (DOT cells). The V and J genes are TRDV1 and TRDJ1, with D perhaps TRDD3 (5 bases). CDR3: CALGETEGFVPRLGDRAPLSDKLIF. In nucleotides, the CDR3 is TGTGCTCTTGGGGAAACCGAAGGCTTCGTGCCCCGTCTTGGGGACCGAGCCCCCTTATCCGATAAACTCATCTTT.